This TCR beta chain originates from a study of control samples from healthy donors and cancer patients (dated by TCRdb to 2020 to 2022). Regarding this clone: The antigen this receptor binds is unknown. Base qualities are not provided; no much larger clone lies one nucleotide away.

The library was prepared using the immunoSEQ multiplex PCR assay. TCRdb took this table from immuneACCESS and kept in-frame rearrangements with V and J called. Such tables lack part of the clones; where checked against another copy, unresolved V genes explain under half of the gap, and the rest is unexplained. The sample records 8,000 to 11,000 clones, roughly 93% of which are singletons. In total, the top ten clones hold about a fifth of the sample. Including cysteine and phenylalanine, the CDR3 has 16 amino acids. Only the CDR3 region is kept as DNA, spanning 48 bases read in frame from base 1. The germline V gene supplies CDR1 MDHEN and CDR2 SYDVKM. Germline trimming: 3 bases from V, 5 bases from J; junction bases outside gene matches: 9.

This sequence uses TRBV28 and TRBJ2-1, and TRBD1 aligns with 8 junction nucleotides. The sample comprised PBMCs. The TCR was taken from a man aged 55 to 70 with colorectal cancer. The nucleotide sequence reads as follows: TGTGCCAGCAGTTTCATATGGGACAGGATAGACAATGAGCAGTTCTTC. This translates into CASSFIWDRIDNEQFF.